The T cell receptor beta chain described here comes from a study of regulatory T cells in long-lasting Graves disease. The germline gives CDR1 SGHAT, CDR2 FQDESV (reference sequence). Trimming cost V 4 bases and J 4 bases, with 16 bases left between them. The CDR3 has 15 amino acids. Time point indicated: newly diagnosed GD, antithyroid drugs for less than 3 months. Following extraction of RNA from PBMCs, that RNA was used to make the TCR library. As collected, the peripheral blood samples measured roughly 8.6 milliliters each and went into EDTA tubes. This clonotype was observed many times. Both iRepertoire HTBI primers and Arm-PCR of CDR3 regions were used to build the TCR beta libraries. A single record per CDR3 protein comes from TCRdb applying MiXCR to the multiplex PCR reads. The sample has hundreds of thousands of distinct CDR3 sequences, around a sixth seen once.

V and J are TRBV11-1 and TRBJ1-1, with a tentative D call TRBD1 (6 bases). This receptor was obtained from a female donor with Graves disease. The specimen comprised peripheral blood mononuclear cells (PBMCs), sampled at new diagnosis, from a patient treated with antithyroid drugs. CDR3 amino acids: CASSSARGWITEAFF. Written as DNA, the CDR3 is TGTGCCAGCAGCTCGGCCAGGGGATGGATCACTGAAGCTTTCTTT.